The clone carrying this TCR beta chain occurred once. V was trimmed by 1 base and J by 6 bases, leaving 14 bases between them. Germline V gene data show CDR1 as SGHTA and CDR2 as FQGNSA. The CDR3 is 15 residues long. This entry belongs to a study of blood T cell repertoires in COVID-19. The table came from immunoSEQ multiplex PCR; TCRdb's copy has only in-frame clones and leaves some out. The repertoire consists of approximately 83,000 clones, with around 81% occurring once and the leading ten covering 3.4%. Sequenced: peripheral blood. This TCR derives from a man aged 50 to 59 with acute or convalescent COVID-19. This chain links TRBV7-2 with TRBJ2-3, with a weak D call TRBD1 (6 bases). The CDR3 loop is CASSLVSGVGDTQYF. CDR3 in DNA: TGTGCCAGCAGCTTAGTATCAGGGGTAGGGGATACGCAGTATTTT.